The 27 T cell receptor beta chains below were found in one sample sequenced in a study of cytomegalovirus exposure and HLA in healthy donors. TCRdb's table, derived via immunoSEQ multiplex PCR, lists solely in-frame clones and lacks some. The sample contains 170,000 or so clones, 80% to 85% of which appear only once. Sequencing used PBMCs. The receptors stem from a woman under 30 in good health and CMV-seropositive.

The chain is built from TRBV29-1 and TRBJ1-5; 9 positions agree with TRBD1. The CDR3 is 14 amino acids. V dropped 5 bases and J dropped 3; count of bases not matched to a gene: 5. CDR1 SQVTM and CDR2 ANQGSEA come from the germline V gene. The DNA of the CDR3 is TGCAGCGTTAGTACAGGGGGCGTCAATCAGCCCCAGCATTTT. Encoded protein: CSVSTGGVNQPQHF.

The chain recombines TRBV7-9 with TRBJ2-5; 12 bases match TRBD1. The CDR3 is 16 residues long. CDR1 is SEHNR and CDR2 is FQNEAQ in the germline V gene (reference sequence). J gave up 5 bases and V 5 bases, and 9 bases lay outside the gene matches. The CDR3 spells CASSLGQGAGVETQYF. The CDR3 coding sequence is TGTGCCAGCAGCCTGGGACAGGGGGCTGGAGTGGAGACCCAGTACTTC.

The chain employs TRBV2 and TRBJ2-5, with TRBD2 as a possible D gene (5 bases). The V gene's germline CDR1 is SNHLY and CDR2 FYNNEI. V lost 10 bases and J lost 5, with 11 bases in between. The CDR3 has 11 residues. CDR3 nucleotide sequence: TGTGCCACGACCGGGGAGGAGACCCAGTACTTC. Translated, it gives CATTGEETQYF.

This chain connects TRBV10-2 to TRBJ2-3; 7 nucleotides agree with TRBD2. Germline CDR1 is WSHSY and CDR2 is SAAADI. V was pared by 7 bases and J by 4 bases, with 14 bases of the junction left unmatched. CDR3 length: 16 amino acids. The CDR3 coding sequence is TGCGCCAGCAAGCGCCGAGCGGGATTAGGGGCAGATACGCAGTATTTT. It yields the protein CASKRRAGLGADTQYF.

The chain uses TRBV6-4 and TRBJ2-5, with TRBD2 matching over 7 bases. From germline, CDR1 is MRHNA and CDR2 SNTAGT. There are 16 residues in the CDR3. J lost 0 bases, V lost 7 bases, and 11 bases had no gene match. The CDR3 DNA reads as TGTGCCAGCACTTTGCGGGGAGGGAGGGACCAAGAGACCCAGTACTTC. Translating it yields CASTLRGGRDQETQYF.

This clone was observed once. Written as DNA, the CDR3 is TGTGCCAGCACCGAAGCGGGGGAAGAGACCCAGTACTTC. This gives the protein CASTEAGEETQYF. The genes are TRBV6-5 and TRBJ2-5; 8 bases map to TRBD2. CDR3 length: 13 residues. Germline assignment: CDR1 MNHEY and CDR2 SVGAGI. V lost 7 bases, J lost 3 bases, and 4 bases stayed unmatched.

The rearrangement joins TRBV9 to TRBJ2-3, with 9 bases matching TRBD2. J lost 2 bases, V lost 3 bases, and 7 bases had no gene match. CDR3 length equals 16 residues. Per the germline V gene, CDR1 is SGDLS and CDR2 is YYNGEE. The CDR3, as DNA: TGTGCCAGCAGCGCGCTAGCGGGGCGCTTCACAGATACGCAGTATTTT. Protein sequence: CASSALAGRFTDTQYF.

V and J are TRBV6-1 and TRBJ1-5, with 7 bases that match TRBD1. Germline lookup yields CDR1 MNHNS and CDR2 SASEGT. The CDR3 consists of 14 residues. The V and J ends lost 3 bases and 5 bases, in that order; junction bases with no gene match: 4. The CDR3: CASSDQGGHQPQHF. The DNA for the CDR3 is TGTGCCAGCAGTGACCAGGGGGGACATCAGCCCCAGCATTTT.

CDR3 coding DNA: TGTGCCAGCAGCCCCTCTGGCGGGGGGCTGGGGGAGCTGTTTTTT. The encoded protein is CASSPSGGGLGELFF. The chain has TRBV5-4 and TRBJ2-2; TRBD2 matches 8 bases. The CDR3 consists of 15 residues. The germline V gene has CDR1 SGHNT and CDR2 YYREEE (reference sequence). Germline trimming cut 4 bases from V and 8 bases from J; bases unmatched to any gene: 10.

The genes are TRBV6-1 and TRBJ1-4; D is unresolved. V was shortened by 8 bases and J by 0 bases, with 7 bases between the two germline ends. Germline V lookup: CDR1 MNHNS, CDR2 SASEGT. The CDR3 sequence is 13 residues long. CDR3 DNA sequence: TGTGCCAGCCTCGTTGCAACTAATGAAAAACTGTTTTTT. Protein: CASLVATNEKLFF.

The gene calls are TRBV9 and TRBJ1-3, with TRBD1 matching 7 bases. Germline V lookup: CDR1 SGDLS, CDR2 YYNGEE. J was trimmed by 4 bases and V by 1 base; bases with no gene match: 5. This CDR3 has 15 amino acids. CDR3 in amino acids: CASSVSTGRGNTIYF. DNA for the CDR3: TGTGCCAGCAGCGTATCGACAGGGAGGGGAAACACCATATATTTT.

The chain carries TRBV5-4 and TRBJ2-1; 8 bases agree with TRBD1. The CDR3 is 15 residues long. V trimming: 0 bases; J trimming: 8 bases; junction bases outside the gene matches: 7. The V gene's germline CDR1 is SGHNT and CDR2 YYREEE (reference sequence). CDR3 residues: CASSLVGQGIDEQFF. DNA for the CDR3: TGTGCCAGCAGCTTGGTAGGACAGGGAATCGATGAGCAGTTCTTC.

The V and J genes are TRBV5-1 and TRBJ1-1; D perhaps matches TRBD1 (5 bases). In germline, CDR1 is SGHRS, CDR2 YFSETQ. This CDR3 has 14 residues. V dropped 3 bases and J dropped 1 base, with 10 bases sitting between them. The CDR3 protein is CASSSRQRNTEAFF. For the CDR3, the DNA is TGCGCCAGCAGCTCCCGACAGAGGAACACTGAAGCTTTCTTT.

The V gene is TRBV15, the J gene TRBJ2-5, with D hard to call. Per germline, CDR1 LNHNV and CDR2 YYDKDF (reference sequence). The CDR3 runs to 13 residues. Trimming left V 1 base short and J 2 bases short, with 5 bases between. The CDR3 loop reads CATSRVPQETQYF. Here the CDR3 DNA reads TGTGCCACCAGCAGAGTCCCGCAAGAGACCCAGTACTTC.

The chain couples TRBV9 to TRBJ2-3; no definite D call. Germline loops: CDR1 SGDLS, CDR2 YYNGEE. V was trimmed by 2 bases and J by 4 bases, leaving 11 bases between them. The CDR3 has 14 amino acids. CDR3 amino acids: CASSVGPWADTQYF. The CDR3, as DNA: TGTGCCAGCAGCGTTGGGCCTTGGGCAGATACGCAGTATTTT.

This clone showed up just once. The J gene is TRBJ1-2, the V gene TRBV5-6; tentative D call: TRBD1 (5 bases). V was pared by 2 bases and J by 8 bases, with 10 bases between. CDR3 length: 12 amino acids. Germline CDR1 reads SGHDT; CDR2 reads YYEEEE. Here the CDR3 DNA reads TGTGCCAGCAGCTTTTTTGGGGCCGGCTACACCTTC. It specifies CASSFFGAGYTF. Combining the CDR3 with reference TRBV5-6 and TRBJ1-2 gives the whole variable domain DAGVTQSPTHLIKTRGQQVTLRCSPKSGHDTVSWYQQALGQGPQFIFQYYEEEERQRGNFPDRFSGHQFPNYSSELNVNALLLGDSALYLCASSFFGAGYTFGSGTRLTVV.

CDR3 sequence: CASSLRTRGDKDTEAFF. DNA for the CDR3: TGTGCCAGCAGCTTGCGGACGCGGGGGGACAAGGACACTGAAGCTTTCTTT. The V gene is TRBV5-6, the J gene TRBJ1-1; weak D call: TRBD1 (6 bases). Trimming took 1 base from V and 3 from J, leaving 19 bases between them. The CDR3 extends over 17 amino acids. Germline loops: CDR1 SGHDT, CDR2 YYEEEE. Supplemented by reference TRBV5-6 and TRBJ1-1, the full variable domain reads DAGVTQSPTHLIKTRGQQVTLRCSPKSGHDTVSWYQQALGQGPQFIFQYYEEEERQRGNFPDRFSGHQFPNYSSELNVNALLLGDSALYLCASSLRTRGDKDTEAFFGQGTRLTVV.

The chain couples TRBV9 to TRBJ1-3; D not certain. The CDR3 is made up of 11 amino acids. V dropped 0 bases and J dropped 9 bases, with 4 bases sitting between them. The V gene's germline CDR1 is SGDLS and CDR2 YYNGEE. DNA for the CDR3: TGTGCCAGCAGCGTAGACGGCACCATATATTTT. This encodes CASSVDGTIYF. The whole variable domain, filled in from reference TRBV9 and TRBJ1-3, reads DSGVTQTPKHLITATGQRVTLRCSPRSGDLSVYWYQQSLDQGLQFLIQYYNGEERAKGNILERFSAQQFPDLHSELNLSSLELGDSALYFCASSVDGTIYFGEGSWLTVV.

The chain recombines TRBV20-1 with TRBJ1-1; 9 nucleotides line up with TRBD1. Trimming removed 3 bases from V and 8 bases from J; junction bases left unmatched: 1. The germline gives CDR1 DFQATT, CDR2 SNEGSKA (reference sequence). The CDR3 extends over 11 amino acids. CDR3 bases: TGCAGTGCTAGGGGGACAGGGGAAGCTTTCTTT. This codes for CSARGTGEAFF.

This sequence joins TRBV2 and TRBJ1-1, with 9 bases aligning to TRBD1. This CDR3 contains 15 residues. Per germline, CDR1 SNHLY and CDR2 FYNNEI. Unmatched junction bases numbered 6, after V lost 7 bases and J lost 0 bases. The CDR3 reads CASTTGGGLNTEAFF. In nucleotides, the CDR3 is TGTGCCAGCACGACAGGGGGGGGTTTGAACACTGAAGCTTTCTTT.

The rearrangement joins TRBV5-1 to TRBJ2-7; 12 nucleotides match TRBD2. Germline-derived CDR1 and CDR2 are SGHRS and YFSETQ. The CDR3 runs to 15 residues. The junction had 5 bases not matched to a gene; V was cut back by 5 bases and J by 2 bases. DNA of the CDR3: TGCGCCAGCAGACCGACTAGCGGGGGTACCTACGAGCAGTACTTC. Translated: CASRPTSGGTYEQYF.

This chain connects TRBV5-1 to TRBJ1-2, with D perhaps TRBD1 (6 bases). The CDR3 consists of 16 residues. Trimming shortened V by 4 bases and J by 8 bases, and 24 bases separated the two germline ends. CDR1 and CDR2 (germline): SGHRS, YFSETQ. CDR3 sequence (DNA): TGCGCCAGCAGCAACACGACAGGACTCTTTGGACGGGGCTACACCTTC. This gives the protein CASSNTTGLFGRGYTF.

The chain links TRBV20-1 to TRBJ1-1, with D unclear. Trimming left V 3 bases short and J 5 bases short, with 7 bases between. From germline, CDR1 is DFQATT and CDR2 SNEGSKA (reference sequence). This CDR3 has 11 amino acids. The CDR3 is CSASGRTEAFF. DNA for the CDR3: TGCAGTGCTAGTGGGAGGACTGAAGCTTTCTTT.

This chain links TRBV11-2 with TRBJ2-1; D unclear. The CDR3 extends over 13 amino acids. Per the germline V gene, CDR1 is SGHAT and CDR2 is FQNNGV. The V and J ends lost 2 bases and 4 bases respectively, with 6 bases between them. CDR3 region: CASSLSGYNEQFF. The CDR3 DNA reads as TGTGCCAGCAGCTTATCCGGGTACAATGAGCAGTTCTTC.

This clone was seen ten or more times. The rearrangement joins TRBV7-2 to TRBJ1-1, with no clear D. Germline V gene lookup returns CDR1 SGHTA and CDR2 FQGNSA. This CDR3 region has 12 residues. The ends were cut back, 5 bases at V and 2 bases at J, with 6 bases in the middle. CDR3 sequence reads: CASSHGNTEAFF. The CDR3, as DNA: TGTGCCAGCAGCCATGGCAACACTGAAGCTTTCTTT. The whole variable domain, remainder taken from reference TRBV7-2 and TRBJ1-1, is GAGVSQSPSNKVTEKGKDVELRCDPISGHTALYWYRQSLGQGLEFLIYFQGNSAPDKSGLPSDRFSAERTGGSVSTLTIQRTQQEDSAVYLCASSHGNTEAFFGQGTRLTVV.

This chain uses TRBV27 with TRBJ2-3, with TRBD2 as a possible D gene (7 bases). The V end lost 4 bases, the J end lost 4 bases, and 12 bases lay between the germline ends. CDR1 MNHEY and CDR2 SMNVEV come from the germline V gene (reference sequence). The CDR3 totals 14 residues. The DNA for the CDR3 is TGTGCCAGCAGTTCGGGGGGCCAGCCAGATACGCAGTATTTT. Its protein product is CASSSGGQPDTQYF.

CDR3 loop: CASSAPGQPGDGYTF. CDR3 coding DNA: TGTGCCAGCAGCGCCCCGGGACAGCCGGGGGATGGCTACACCTTC. The chain joins TRBV13 to TRBJ1-2; TRBD1 aligns across 7 bases. The CDR3 is 15 residues long. Trimming cost V 5 bases and J 6 bases; bases outside gene matches: 12. Germline-derived CDR1 and CDR2 are PRHDT and FYEKMQ (reference sequence).